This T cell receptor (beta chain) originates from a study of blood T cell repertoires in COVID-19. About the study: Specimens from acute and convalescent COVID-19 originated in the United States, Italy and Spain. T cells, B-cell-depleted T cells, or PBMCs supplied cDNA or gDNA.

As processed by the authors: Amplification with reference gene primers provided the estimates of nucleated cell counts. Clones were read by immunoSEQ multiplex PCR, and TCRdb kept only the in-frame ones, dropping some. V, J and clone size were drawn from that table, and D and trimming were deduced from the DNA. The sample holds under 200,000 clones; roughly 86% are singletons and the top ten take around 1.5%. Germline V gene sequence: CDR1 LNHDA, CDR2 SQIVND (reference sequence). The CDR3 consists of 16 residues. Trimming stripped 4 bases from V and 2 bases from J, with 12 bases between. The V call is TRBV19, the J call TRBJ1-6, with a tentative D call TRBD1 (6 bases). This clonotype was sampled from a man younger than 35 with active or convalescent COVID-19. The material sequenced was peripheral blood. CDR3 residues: CASSTTGNAYNSPLHF. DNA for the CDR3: TGTGCCAGTAGTACTACAGGGAACGCCTATAATTCACCCCTCCACTTT.